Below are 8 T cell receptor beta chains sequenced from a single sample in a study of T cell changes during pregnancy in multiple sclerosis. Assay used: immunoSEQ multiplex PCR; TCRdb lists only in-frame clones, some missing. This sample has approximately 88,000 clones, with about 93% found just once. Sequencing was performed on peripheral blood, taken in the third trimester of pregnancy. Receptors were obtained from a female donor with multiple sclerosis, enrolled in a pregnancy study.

The CDR3 reads CASSLNGYNEQFF. The CDR3 bases are TGTGCCAGCAGCTTAAACGGTTACAATGAGCAGTTCTTC. This sequence joins TRBV7-6 and TRBJ2-1, with D unresolved. Looked up from germline, CDR1 is SGHVS and CDR2 is FNYEAQ. The CDR3 runs to 13 residues. V was clipped by 2 bases and J by 4 bases, with 6 bases between them.

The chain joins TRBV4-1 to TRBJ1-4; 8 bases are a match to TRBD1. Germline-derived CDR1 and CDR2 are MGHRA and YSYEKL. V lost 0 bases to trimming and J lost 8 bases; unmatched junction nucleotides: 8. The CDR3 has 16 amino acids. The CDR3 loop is CASSQDRGTGSEKLFF. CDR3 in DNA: TGCGCCAGCAGCCAAGACCGAGGGACAGGTAGCGAAAAACTGTTTTTT.

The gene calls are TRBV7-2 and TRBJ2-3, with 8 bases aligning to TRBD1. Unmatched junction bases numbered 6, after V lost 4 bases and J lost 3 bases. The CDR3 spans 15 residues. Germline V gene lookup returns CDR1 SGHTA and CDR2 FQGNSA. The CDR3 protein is CASSSYRGLTDTQYF. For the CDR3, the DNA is TGTGCCAGCAGCTCGTACAGGGGGTTGACAGATACGCAGTATTTT.

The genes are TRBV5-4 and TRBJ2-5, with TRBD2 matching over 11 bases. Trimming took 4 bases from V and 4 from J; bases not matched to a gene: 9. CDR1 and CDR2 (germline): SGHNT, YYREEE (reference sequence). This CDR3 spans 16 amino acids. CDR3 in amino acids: CASSARTSGSRETQYF. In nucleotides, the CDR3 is TGTGCCAGCAGCGCTAGAACTAGCGGGAGTAGAGAGACCCAGTACTTC.

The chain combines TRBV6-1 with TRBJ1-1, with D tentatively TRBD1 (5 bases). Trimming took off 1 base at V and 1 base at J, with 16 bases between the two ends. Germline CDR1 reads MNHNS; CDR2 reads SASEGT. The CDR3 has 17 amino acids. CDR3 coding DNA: TGTGCCAGCAGTGAAGGGCAGCAGGGAATTTGGAACACTGAAGCTTTCTTT. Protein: CASSEGQQGIWNTEAFF.

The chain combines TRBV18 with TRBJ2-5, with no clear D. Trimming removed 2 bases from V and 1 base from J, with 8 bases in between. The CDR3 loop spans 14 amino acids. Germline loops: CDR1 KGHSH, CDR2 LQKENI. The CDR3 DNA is TGTGCCAGCTCACCAACGGTAATCCAAGAGACCCAGTACTTC. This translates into CASSPTVIQETQYF.

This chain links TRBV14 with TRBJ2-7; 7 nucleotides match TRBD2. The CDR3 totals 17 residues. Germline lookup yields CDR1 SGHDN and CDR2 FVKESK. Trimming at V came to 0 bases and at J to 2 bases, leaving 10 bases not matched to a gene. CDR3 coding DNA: TGTGCCAGCAGCCAAGAATTTATCGGTCTAGCGGCCTACGAGCAGTACTTC. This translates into CASSQEFIGLAAYEQYF.

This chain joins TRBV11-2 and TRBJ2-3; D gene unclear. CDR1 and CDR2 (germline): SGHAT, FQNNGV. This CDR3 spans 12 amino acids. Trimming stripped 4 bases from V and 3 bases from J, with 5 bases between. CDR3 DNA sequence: TGTGCCAGCAGCTCTTCTACAGATACGCAGTATTTT. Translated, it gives CASSSSTDTQYF.